This T cell receptor beta chain was recorded in a study of shared clonotypes between healthy human individuals. Regarding this clone: Other DNA sequences in this sample translate to the same CDR3.

Unmatched junction bases numbered 6, after V lost 4 bases and J lost 1 base. The CDR3 loop spans 15 amino acids. Germline CDR1 is SGHNT and CDR2 is YYREEE (reference sequence). Genomic DNA of each subset was evenly split across several immunoSEQ plates. Sequencing used immunoSEQ multiplex PCR; TCRdb keeps in-frame clones, though not all of them. The sample has approximately 2.4 million clones, 95% seen once. Memory CD4+ cells were the fraction left after CD45RA+ naive selection. Material: naive CD4+ T cells sorted from blood. Subset here: CD45RA+ positively selected. This TCR was recovered from a man aged 18 to 29 in good health. J is TRBJ1-1 and V is TRBV5-4, with TRBD1 identical over 8 bases. CDR3 sequence (DNA): TGTGCCAGCAGCCCCACTGGACAGGGGAACACTGAAGCTTTCTTT. Translating gives CASSPTGQGNTEAFF.